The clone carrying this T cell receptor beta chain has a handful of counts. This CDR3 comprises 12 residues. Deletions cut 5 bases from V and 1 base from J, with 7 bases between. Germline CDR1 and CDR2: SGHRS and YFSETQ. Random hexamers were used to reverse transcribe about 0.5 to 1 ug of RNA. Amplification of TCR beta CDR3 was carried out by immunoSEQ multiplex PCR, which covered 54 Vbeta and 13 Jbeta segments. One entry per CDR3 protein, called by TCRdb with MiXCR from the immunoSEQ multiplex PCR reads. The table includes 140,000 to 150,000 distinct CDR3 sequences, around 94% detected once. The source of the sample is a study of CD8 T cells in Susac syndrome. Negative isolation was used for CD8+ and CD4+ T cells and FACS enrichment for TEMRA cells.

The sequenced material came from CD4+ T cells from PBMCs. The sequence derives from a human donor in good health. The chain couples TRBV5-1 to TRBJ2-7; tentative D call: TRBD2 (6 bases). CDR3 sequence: CASREGSYEQYF. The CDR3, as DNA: TGCGCCAGCAGGGAGGGGTCCTACGAGCAGTACTTC.